Following are 5 T cell receptor beta chains from one sample sequenced in a study of cytomegalovirus exposure and HLA in healthy donors (dated by TCRdb to 2015 to 2018). The method behind the library was the immunoSEQ multiplex PCR assay. For the multiplex PCR, a mixture combining 60 forward primers for TCR Vbeta segments and 13 reverse primers for TCR Jbeta segments was used. This immuneACCESS table, as held by TCRdb, lists in-frame sequences with V and J called but not all clones. Of the missing ones, under half trace to an unresolved V gene in checked studies; the others have no known cause. The sample table lists roughly 140,000 clones, 80% to 90% of them with a count of one. 3.5% to 5.5% of the sample comes from the top ten. What was sequenced was PBMCs. These TCRs come from a woman aged 40 to 55 in good health and CMV-seropositive.

This clone was recorded once. The chain carries TRBV5-1 and TRBJ2-1; 7 bases fit TRBD2. Germline-derived CDR1 and CDR2 are SGHRS and YFSETQ. V gave up 0 bases and J gave up 6 bases; unmatched junction bases: 6. The CDR3 covers 15 residues. This CDR3 is CASSLGWTSLNEQFF. The CDR3 DNA is TGCGCCAGCAGCTTGGGGTGGACTAGTCTCAATGAGCAGTTCTTC.

This chain links TRBV9 with TRBJ2-3; 12 bases match TRBD2. Germline assignment: CDR1 SGDLS and CDR2 YYNGEE. The CDR3 extends over 17 amino acids. V dropped 0 bases and J dropped 5; count of bases not matched to a gene: 7. The CDR3 here is CASSVDPSGGALDTQYF. As DNA, the CDR3 is TGTGCCAGCAGCGTAGACCCTAGCGGGGGGGCCTTAGATACGCAGTATTTT. The full variable domain, completed using reference TRBV9 and TRBJ2-3, is DSGVTQTPKHLITATGQRVTLRCSPRSGDLSVYWYQQSLDQGLQFLIQYYNGEERAKGNILERFSAQQFPDLHSELNLSSLELGDSALYFCASSVDPSGGALDTQYFGPGTRLTVL.

This clone has only a few counts. The CDR3 loop is CASSHQGVHASTDTQYF. DNA of the CDR3: TGCGCCAGCAGCCATCAAGGAGTACATGCTAGCACAGATACGCAGTATTTT. The chain is built from TRBV4-3 and TRBJ2-3; D uncertain. CDR1 is LGHNA and CDR2 is YSLEER in the germline V gene. V lost 3 bases and J lost 0, with 16 bases in between. There are 17 residues in the CDR3.

The V call is TRBV27, the J call TRBJ2-2; D is unresolved. V dropped 1 base and J dropped 7 bases, with 13 bases sitting between them. Germline-derived CDR1 and CDR2 are MNHEY and SMNVEV (reference sequence). The CDR3 has 15 residues. CDR3 region: CASSLYDSLNGELFF. The CDR3 bases are TGTGCCAGCAGTTTATATGACTCCCTCAACGGGGAGCTGTTTTTT.

The J gene is TRBJ2-3, the V gene TRBV7-2, with 10 bases fitting TRBD2. Per germline, CDR1 SGHTA and CDR2 FQGNSA. This CDR3 comprises 17 residues. V shed 3 bases and J 1 base; nucleotides not matched to a gene: 7. The CDR3 DNA sequence: TGTGCCAGCAGCTTGGCTAGCGGGGGATATCGCACAGATACGCAGTATTTT. This codes for CASSLASGGYRTDTQYF.